The text below deals with one T cell receptor beta chain. RNA totalling roughly 0.5 to 1 ug underwent reverse transcription with random hexamers. Amplification of TCR beta CDR3 used immunoSEQ multiplex PCR across 54 Vbeta and 13 Jbeta. MiXCR, run by TCRdb on the immunoSEQ multiplex PCR reads, gives a single entry per CDR3 protein. The sample lists hundreds of thousands of distinct CDR3 sequences, 70% to 90% occurring once. The sample comes from a study of CD8 T cells in Susac syndrome. With V trimmed by 2 bases and J by 3 bases, 3 bases remained unmatched. The germline CDR1 and CDR2 sequences are MNHEY and SMNVEV (reference sequence). The CDR3 extends over 16 amino acids. Sequencing of TCR beta, carried out with a high-throughput approach, was applied to CD8+ and CD4+ T cells from the blood. Treatment-naive patients with stable or active relapsing-remitting disease were the multiple sclerosis controls.

Sample: CD8+ T cells from PBMCs. V is TRBV27 and J is TRBJ2-6, with 8 bases matching TRBD2. This receptor was obtained from a human donor with multiple sclerosis. CDR3 protein: CASSLREGLGANVLTF. DNA for the CDR3: TGTGCCAGCAGTTTACGGGAGGGCCTTGGGGCCAACGTCCTGACTTTC.